This T cell receptor beta chain was profiled in a study of shared clonotypes between healthy human individuals. Study findings and constraints: Sampling involved blood alone; tissue repertoires likely differ.

A remark on this clone: Its antigen is unknown.

For sorted subsets, about 190 ng DNA per replicate equaled 30,000 or so T cell genomes. TCRdb's copy holds only in-frame clones and misses some; the assay was immunoSEQ multiplex PCR. Here the sample spans over a million clones, roughly 96% being singletons. The CDR3 sequence is 16 residues long. V shed 7 bases and J 4 bases; nucleotides not matched to a gene: 12. Germline CDR1 and CDR2: MDHEN and SYDVKM. Sample: naive CD4+ T cells sorted from blood. The subset denotes: CD45RA+ positively selected. V gene TRBV28 combines with J gene TRBJ2-1; 8 nucleotides agree with TRBD2. This clonotype was sampled from a man aged 30-40 years in good health. Here the CDR3 reads CASTSIMGLGYNEQFF. The CDR3 DNA sequence: TGTGCCAGCACTTCCATTATGGGACTAGGGTACAATGAGCAGTTCTTC. Complete variable domain (other parts from reference TRBV28 and TRBJ2-1): DVKVTQSSRYLVKRTGEKVFLECVQDMDHENMFWYRQDPGLGLRLIYFSYDVKMKEKGDIPEGYSVSREKKERFSLILESASTNQTSMYLCASTSIMGLGYNEQFFGPGTRLTVL.